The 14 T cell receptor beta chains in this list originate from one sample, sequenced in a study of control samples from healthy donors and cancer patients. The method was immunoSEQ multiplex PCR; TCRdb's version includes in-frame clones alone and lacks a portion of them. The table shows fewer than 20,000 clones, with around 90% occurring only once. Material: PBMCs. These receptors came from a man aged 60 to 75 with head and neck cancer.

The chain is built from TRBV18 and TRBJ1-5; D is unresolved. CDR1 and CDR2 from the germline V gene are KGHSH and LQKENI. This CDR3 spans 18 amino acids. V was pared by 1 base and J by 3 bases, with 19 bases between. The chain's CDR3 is CASSPRSARPISNQPQHF. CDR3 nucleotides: TGTGCCAGCTCACCACGGTCAGCTAGGCCCATTTCCAATCAGCCCCAGCATTTT.

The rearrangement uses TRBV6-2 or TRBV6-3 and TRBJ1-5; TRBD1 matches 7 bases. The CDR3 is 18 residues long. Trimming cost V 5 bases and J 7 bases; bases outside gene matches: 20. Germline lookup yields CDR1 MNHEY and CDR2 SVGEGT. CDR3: CASSHFEGQLRVGQPQHF. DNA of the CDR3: TGTGCCAGCAGTCACTTCGAGGGACAGCTAAGGGTAGGGCAGCCCCAGCATTTT.

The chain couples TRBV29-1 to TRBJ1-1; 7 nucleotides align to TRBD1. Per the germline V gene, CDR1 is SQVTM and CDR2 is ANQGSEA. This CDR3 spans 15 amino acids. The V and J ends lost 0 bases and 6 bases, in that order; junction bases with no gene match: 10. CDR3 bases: TGCAGCGTTGAAGATCTTGGCAGGGGGGATTCTGAAGCTTTCTTT. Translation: CSVEDLGRGDSEAFF.

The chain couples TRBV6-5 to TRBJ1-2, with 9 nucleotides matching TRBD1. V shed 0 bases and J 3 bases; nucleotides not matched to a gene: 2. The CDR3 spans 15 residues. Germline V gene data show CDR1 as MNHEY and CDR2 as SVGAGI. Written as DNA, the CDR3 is TGTGCCAGCAGTTACTCGGGACAGGGAGACTATGGCTACACCTTC. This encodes CASSYSGQGDYGYTF.

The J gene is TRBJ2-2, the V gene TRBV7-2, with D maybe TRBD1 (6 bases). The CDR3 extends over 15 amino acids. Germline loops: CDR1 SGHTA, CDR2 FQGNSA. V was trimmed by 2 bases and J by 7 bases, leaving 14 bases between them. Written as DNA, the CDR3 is TGTGCCAGCAGCTTATTTCTTAGGGGGATCGGGGAGCTGTTTTTT. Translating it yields CASSLFLRGIGELFF.

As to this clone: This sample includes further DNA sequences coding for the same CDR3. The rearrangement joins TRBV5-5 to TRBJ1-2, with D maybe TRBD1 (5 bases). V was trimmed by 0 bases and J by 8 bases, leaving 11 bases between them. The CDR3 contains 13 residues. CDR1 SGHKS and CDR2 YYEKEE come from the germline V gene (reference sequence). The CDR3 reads CASSLEAGKGYTF. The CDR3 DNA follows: TGTGCCAGCAGCTTGGAGGCAGGGAAAGGCTACACCTTC.

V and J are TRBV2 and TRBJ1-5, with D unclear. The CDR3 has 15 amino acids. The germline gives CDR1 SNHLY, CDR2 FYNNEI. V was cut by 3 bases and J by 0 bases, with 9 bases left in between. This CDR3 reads CASSDPGYSNQPQHF. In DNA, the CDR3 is TGTGCCAGCAGTGATCCTGGATATAGCAATCAGCCCCAGCATTTT.

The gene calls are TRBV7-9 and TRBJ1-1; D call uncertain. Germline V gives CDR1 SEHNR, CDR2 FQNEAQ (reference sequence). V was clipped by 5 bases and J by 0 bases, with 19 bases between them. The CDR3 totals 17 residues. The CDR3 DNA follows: TGTGCCAGCAGCGCTACCCAAACCGTTATTATGAACACTGAAGCTTTCTTT. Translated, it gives CASSATQTVIMNTEAFF.

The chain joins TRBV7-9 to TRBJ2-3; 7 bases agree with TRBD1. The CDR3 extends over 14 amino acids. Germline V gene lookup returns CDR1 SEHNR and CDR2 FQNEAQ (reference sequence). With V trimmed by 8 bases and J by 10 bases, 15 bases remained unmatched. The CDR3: CASGTGVRHSAQYF. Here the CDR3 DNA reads TGTGCCAGCGGAACAGGGGTACGGCACTCTGCGCAGTATTTT.

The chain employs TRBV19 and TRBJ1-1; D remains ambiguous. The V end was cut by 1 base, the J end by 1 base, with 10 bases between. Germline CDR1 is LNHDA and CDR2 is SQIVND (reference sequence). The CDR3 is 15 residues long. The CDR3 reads CASSIVSGGNTEAFF. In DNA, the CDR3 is TGTGCCAGTAGTATAGTGAGCGGAGGGAACACTGAAGCTTTCTTT.

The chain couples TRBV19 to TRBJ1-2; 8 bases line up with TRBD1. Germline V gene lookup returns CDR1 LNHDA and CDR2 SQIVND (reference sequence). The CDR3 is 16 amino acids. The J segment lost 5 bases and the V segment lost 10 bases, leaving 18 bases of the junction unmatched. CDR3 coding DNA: TGTGCCATATCTCCCCGGACAGGGAAGGATTGGTATGGCTACACCTTC. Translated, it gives CAISPRTGKDWYGYTF.

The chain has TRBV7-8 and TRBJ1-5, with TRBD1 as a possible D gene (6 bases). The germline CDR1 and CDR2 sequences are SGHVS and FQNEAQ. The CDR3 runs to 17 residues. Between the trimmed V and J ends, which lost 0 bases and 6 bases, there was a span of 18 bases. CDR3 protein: CASSLAGYSRGLQPQHF. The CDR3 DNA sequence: TGTGCCAGCAGCTTAGCGGGGTACAGCAGGGGTCTTCAGCCCCAGCATTTT. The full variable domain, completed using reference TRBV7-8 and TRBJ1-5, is GAGVSQSPRYKVAKRGQDVALRCDPISGHVSLFWYQQALGQGPEFLTYFQNEAQLDKSGLPSDRFFAERPEGSVSTLKIQRTQQEDSAVYLCASSLAGYSRGLQPQHFGDGTRLSIL.

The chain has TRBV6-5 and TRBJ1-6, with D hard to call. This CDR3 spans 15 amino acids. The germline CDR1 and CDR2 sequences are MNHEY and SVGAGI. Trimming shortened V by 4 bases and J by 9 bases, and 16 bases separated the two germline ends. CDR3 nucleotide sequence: TGTGCCAGCAGTTCTAACGCCCTATGGGGTTCACCCCTCCACTTT. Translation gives CASSSNALWGSPLHF.

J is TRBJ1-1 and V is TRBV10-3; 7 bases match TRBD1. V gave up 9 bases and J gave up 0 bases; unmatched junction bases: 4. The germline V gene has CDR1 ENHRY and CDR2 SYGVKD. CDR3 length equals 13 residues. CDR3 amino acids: CAISGQLNTEAFF. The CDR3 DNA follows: TGTGCCATTTCGGGACAGTTGAACACTGAAGCTTTCTTT.